This T cell receptor (beta chain) emerged from a study of cytomegalovirus exposure and HLA in healthy donors. The study, taken as a whole, reports: That first-cohort TCR clusters tended to co-occur in the 100 to 150 validation repertoires was found in a later analysis. The authors enumerated 150 to 200 TCR beta chains as linked to cytomegalovirus. The classifier, whose performance was assessed in both the original and validation cohorts, reportedly diagnosed cytomegalovirus status with high specificity and sensitivity.

Only in-frame clones appear in the TCRdb table, and some are missing; sequencing was by immunoSEQ multiplex PCR. This sample has around 180,000 clones, with roughly 88% found just once. This clone has only one observation. Its antigen is unknown. This CDR3 region has 15 residues. V shed 6 bases and J 7 bases; nucleotides not matched to a gene: 8. The germline gives CDR1 MDHEN, CDR2 SYDVKM. The receptor was derived from a woman under 30 in good health and CMV-seronegative. Material: PBMCs. The V call is TRBV28, the J call TRBJ1-5, with TRBD1 matching over 11 bases. As DNA, the CDR3 is TGTGCCAGCAGCCCCGGACAGGGGGCCCGACAGCCCCAGCATTTT. Amino acids: CASSPGQGARQPQHF.